The sequence of this T cell receptor delta chain was determined in a study of gamma-delta T cells after stem cell transplantation. Looked up from germline, CDR1 is GEAIGNYY and CDR2 is EKD. The CDR3 length is 19 residues. TCRdb ran CATT on the RT-PCR reads. Seen here are about 1,300 delta-chain clones, about 2.4% observed once, and the top ten hold more than 25%. This clone is judged medium-sized (0.01 to 0.1%). A much larger clone differs by one base, so this may be a read error. Other nucleotide sequences from this sample produce the same CDR3. The sequence was collected from a human donor. It is not recorded whose cells these are; they may come from a transplant donor. Sequencing used gamma-delta T cells. This chain uses TRDV2 with TRDJ1; a possible D gene is TRDD3 (5 bases). In nucleotides, the CDR3 is TGTGCCTGTGACACTGTTGAGAAAATTCAGCGGGGGTCGGACGATAAGCTCATCTTT. The encoded protein is CACDTVEKIQRGSDDKLIF.